This TCR beta chain appears in the sequencing data of a study of patients and donors after allogeneic stem cell transplantation. One entry per CDR3 protein results from TCRdb running MiXCR on the RT-PCR reads. Of 200,000 to 250,000 distinct CDR3 sequences listed, less than 50% are singletons. The CDR3 is 16 residues long. CDR1 is DFQATT and CDR2 is SNEGSKA in the germline V gene (reference sequence). Trimming took off 0 bases at V and 5 bases at J, with 16 bases between the two ends. The sequenced material came from blood, either unsorted or a sorted T cell fraction (not recorded which). The receptor's source is a human donor who was either an allogeneic HSCT recipient or a stem cell or donor lymphocyte infusion donor (not recorded which). It is not recorded whose cells these are; they may come from a transplant donor. The chain has TRBV20-1 and TRBJ1-4; weak D call: TRBD1 (5 bases). CDR3 nucleotide sequence: TGCAGTGCTAGAGACCACCGGCAGGGACTGAATGAAAAACTGTTTTTT. Translating it yields CSARDHRQGLNEKLFF.